This entry describes one T cell receptor (beta chain). This sample was included in a study of blood T cell repertoires in COVID-19. In the study overall: Both acute and convalescent COVID-19 samples were obtained from the United States, Italy and Spain.

Per the study methods: Nucleated cell number was recorded as an estimate derived from reference gene primer amplification. Some clones are missing from TCRdb's copy, which holds only in-frame ones; the method was immunoSEQ multiplex PCR. D and trimming come from the DNA, and the V and J calls and clone size come from that table. The sample lists around 55,000 clones, approximately 78% occurring once. The CDR3 is made up of 15 amino acids. Germline V gene sequence: CDR1 KGHSH, CDR2 LQKENI. Trimming stripped 2 bases from V and 2 bases from J, with 12 bases between. This rearrangement joins TRBV18 to TRBJ1-1, with D perhaps TRBD1 (6 bases). The clonotype comes from a human donor in a cohort sampled during active or convalescent COVID-19. Sequences were obtained from peripheral blood. This CDR3 is CASSPSWTANTEAFF. The CDR3 region has the DNA TGTGCCAGCTCACCATCCTGGACAGCTAACACTGAAGCTTTCTTT.